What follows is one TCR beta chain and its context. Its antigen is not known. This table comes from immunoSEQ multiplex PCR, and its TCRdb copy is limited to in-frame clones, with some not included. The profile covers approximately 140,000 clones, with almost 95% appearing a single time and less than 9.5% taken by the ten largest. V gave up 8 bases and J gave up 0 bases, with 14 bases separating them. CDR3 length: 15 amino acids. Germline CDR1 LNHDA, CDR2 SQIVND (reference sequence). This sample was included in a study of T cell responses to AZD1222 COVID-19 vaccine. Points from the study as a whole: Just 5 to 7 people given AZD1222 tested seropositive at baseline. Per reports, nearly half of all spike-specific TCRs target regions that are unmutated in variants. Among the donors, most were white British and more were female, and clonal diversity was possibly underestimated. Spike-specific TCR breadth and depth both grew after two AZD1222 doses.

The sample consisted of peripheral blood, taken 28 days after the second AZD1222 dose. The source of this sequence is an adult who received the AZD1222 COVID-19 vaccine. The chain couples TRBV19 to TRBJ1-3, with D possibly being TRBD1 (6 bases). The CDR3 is CASRLTGNSGNTIYF. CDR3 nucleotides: TGTGCCAGTCGCCTTACAGGGAACTCTGGAAACACCATATATTTT. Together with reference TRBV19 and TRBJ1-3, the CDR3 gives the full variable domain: DGGITQSPKYLFRKEGQNVTLSCEQNLNHDAMYWYRQDPGQGLRLIYYSQIVNDFQKGDIAEGYSVSREKKESFPLTVTSAQKNPTAFYLCASRLTGNSGNTIYFGEGSWLTVV.